This entry lists 13 T cell receptor beta chains sequenced from one sample in a study of blood T cells in healthy people across ages. Together with a sample-barcoded 5' primer, a J-beta primer mix was included in a second PCR lasting roughly 6 to 12 cycles. TCRdb independently ran MiXCR on the 5' RACE reads; one entry per CDR3 protein. This sample has roughly 500,000 distinct CDR3 sequences; 25% to 30% occur once, and the top ten carry about 18%. Sequencing was performed on blood. Receptors originate from a woman in her 70s in good health.

The chain employs TRBV15 and TRBJ2-2; the D gene is possibly TRBD1 (6 bases). CDR3 length: 15 amino acids. Trimming left V 5 bases short and J 7 bases short, with 17 bases between. Germline-derived CDR1 and CDR2 are LNHNV and YYDKDF (reference sequence). CDR3 protein: CATSEGQILGGELFF. CDR3 DNA sequence: TGTGCCACCAGCGAAGGACAGATCCTAGGCGGGGAGCTGTTTTTT.

The gene calls are TRBV9 and TRBJ2-7, with a weak D call TRBD2 (6 bases). The CDR3 sequence is 15 residues long. With 7 bases removed from V and 3 bases from J, the gap between germline ends came to 20 bases. Germline CDR1 SGDLS, CDR2 YYNGEE. The CDR3 spells CASSPGSRGIYEQYF. Here the CDR3 DNA reads TGTGCCAGCTCCCCCGGGTCGCGGGGCATCTACGAGCAGTACTTC.

The chain uses TRBV2 and TRBJ2-5; 9 bases are shared with TRBD1. From germline, CDR1 is SNHLY and CDR2 FYNNEI. CDR3 length: 15 residues. The V and J ends lost 6 bases and 1 base, in that order; junction bases with no gene match: 6. CDR3 protein: CASSYRTGVQETQYF. The CDR3 bases are TGTGCCAGCAGCTACAGGACAGGGGTCCAAGAGACCCAGTACTTC.

This clonotype was observed a few times. This sequence joins TRBV12-3 or TRBV12-4 and TRBJ2-4; D is undetermined. V dropped 6 bases and J dropped 1 base, with 13 bases sitting between them. The CDR3 extends over 15 amino acids. The CDR3 DNA is TGTGCCAGCAGATCAACCGTCATCGCCAAAAACATTCAGTACTTC. The encoded protein is CASRSTVIAKNIQYF.

The genes are TRBV7-9 and TRBJ1-5, with D perhaps matching TRBD1 (6 bases). Germline CDR1 SEHNR, CDR2 FQNEAQ (reference sequence). Trimming took off 4 bases at V and 6 bases at J, with 10 bases between the two ends. CDR3 size: 13 residues. CDR3 residues: CASSSGASQPQHF. The CDR3 coding sequence is TGTGCCAGCAGCTCGGGGGCCAGTCAGCCCCAGCATTTT.

In its sample, this clonotype was seen a few times. The rearrangement links TRBV12-3 or TRBV12-4 to TRBJ1-2; 8 bases fit TRBD1. After removal of 4 bases from V and 5 bases from J, the junction contained 9 bases not matched to a gene. This CDR3 contains 15 residues. The CDR3 region has the DNA TGTGCCAGCAGTTACAGGGGGAACCTGGGGTATGGCTACACCTTC. Its protein product is CASSYRGNLGYGYTF.

This chain connects TRBV12-5 to TRBJ2-5; TRBD1 agrees at 8 bases. V lost 1 base, J lost 0 bases, and 7 bases stayed unmatched. Germline CDR1 and CDR2: LGHNT and FRNRAP. This CDR3 comprises 17 residues. CDR3 loop: CASGLANRGRYQETQYF. CDR3 DNA: TGTGCTAGTGGTTTGGCAAACAGGGGGAGGTACCAAGAGACCCAGTACTTC. Filled out from reference TRBV12-5 and TRBJ2-5, the complete variable domain reads DARVTQTPRHKVTEMGQEVTMRCQPILGHNTVFWYRQTMMQGLELLAYFRNRAPLDDSGMPKDRFSAEMPDATLATLKIQPSEPRDSAVYFCASGLANRGRYQETQYFGPGTRLLVL.

This clonotype was picked up a small number of times. The chain recombines TRBV29-1 with TRBJ1-4, with no clear D. The CDR3 extends over 14 amino acids. Germline V gene sequence: CDR1 SQVTM, CDR2 ANQGSEA. V was trimmed by 7 bases and J by 0 bases, leaving 12 bases between them. The CDR3 reads CSAIRGATNEKLFF. CDR3 DNA sequence: TGCAGCGCCATCCGTGGGGCAACTAATGAAAAACTGTTTTTT.

The chain employs TRBV20-1 and TRBJ2-3, with 9 bases aligning to TRBD1. Germline CDR1 and CDR2: DFQATT and SNEGSKA (reference sequence). With V trimmed by 3 bases and J by 7 bases, 14 bases remained unmatched. The CDR3 covers 16 residues. The chain's CDR3 is CSARGPGQGVGNTQYF. For the CDR3, the DNA is TGCAGTGCTAGGGGACCGGGACAGGGAGTGGGGAATACGCAGTATTTT.

This clonotype was detected many times. The CDR3 here is CSVDIYNEQFF. Written as DNA, the CDR3 is TGCAGCGTAGACATATACAATGAGCAGTTCTTC. This chain links TRBV29-1 with TRBJ2-1; D is uncertain. Between the trimmed V and J ends, which lost 6 bases and 4 bases, there was a span of 7 bases. Germline CDR1 is SQVTM and CDR2 is ANQGSEA. The CDR3 extends over 11 amino acids.

In its sample, this clonotype was seen once. The chain couples TRBV2 to TRBJ2-5; D remains ambiguous. The tail of the sequence fits TRBJ2-1 better, so the J call may be wrong. In germline, CDR1 is SNHLY, CDR2 FYNNEI. The CDR3 has 12 residues. DNA of the CDR3: TGTGCCAGCAGTGATCTGGAGAATGAGCAGTTCTTC. Translated: CASSDLENEQFF.

This clonotype appeared a few times. The chain employs TRBV20-1 and TRBJ2-3, with 9 nucleotides matching TRBD2. V trimming: 6 bases; J trimming: 2 bases; junction bases outside the gene matches: 6. This CDR3 spans 14 amino acids. The germline V gene encodes CDR1 DFQATT and CDR2 SNEGSKA (reference sequence). The CDR3 nucleotides read TGCAGTGCATGGCGCGGGGGGGCCACAGATACGCAGTATTTT. Residues: CSAWRGGATDTQYF.

The rearrangement joins TRBV2 to TRBJ2-1; 7 positions agree with TRBD2. This CDR3 is 14 amino acids long. In germline, CDR1 is SNHLY, CDR2 FYNNEI. After removal of 2 bases from V and 5 bases from J, the junction contained 3 bases not matched to a gene. The CDR3 DNA follows: TGTGCCAGCAGTGAACTAGCGGCGGACAATGAGCAGTTCTTC. Encoded protein: CASSELAADNEQFF.